This T cell receptor beta chain stems from a study of cytomegalovirus exposure and HLA in healthy donors. Vbeta (60) and Jbeta (13) primers were used in the PCR. The data were produced by immunoSEQ multiplex PCR, yet TCRdb's version contains in-frame clones alone and is incomplete. The top ten hold 6.5% to 8.5% of the sample, which has over 100,000 clones, approximately 8.9% seen once. Germline CDR1 reads ENHRY; CDR2 reads SYGVKD. V was pared by 0 bases and J by 6 bases, with 11 bases between. This CDR3 is 14 amino acids long. This clone was recorded at least ten times. What it binds is unknown. Overall study results and limits: In a later analysis, HLA-C alleles had the fewest associated TCRs, DRB1 alleles the most. CMV serostatus stood as the only immune exposure information on hand. Later analysis demonstrated an association between a missense DCLRE1C variant and TCR beta V- and J-gene trimming.

Sequenced input: PBMCs. The clonotype originates from a woman in her forties in good health and CMV-seropositive. The genes are TRBV10-3 and TRBJ1-1, with D perhaps matching TRBD1 (6 bases). The CDR3 bases are TGTGCCATCAGTGAGTCAGGGGGGGGCGCTGAAGCTTTCTTT. Protein: CAISESGGGAEAFF.